This note documents a single T cell receptor (beta chain) sequence. Its cognate antigen is unknown. Donors consisted of healthy bone marrow donors. PCR was performed using 60 Vbeta and 13 Jbeta primers. TCRdb keeps only in-frame clones here, not all; method: immunoSEQ multiplex PCR. The sample has roughly 200,000 clones, approximately 79% seen once; the top ten hold 0.65% to 0.75%. The data derive from a study of cytomegalovirus exposure and HLA in healthy donors. Per germline, CDR1 SGDLS and CDR2 YYNGEE. This CDR3 has 18 residues. The V segment lost 3 bases and the J segment 4 bases; nucleotides outside the gene matches: 12. The study, taken as a whole, reports: According to reports, the classifier identified cytomegalovirus status with high specificity and sensitivity.

The clonotype was recovered from a woman aged 40 to 55 in good health and CMV-seronegative. The sample was PBMCs. The rearrangement links TRBV9 to TRBJ2-3; 12 bases are a match to TRBD2. The CDR3: CASSATSGSFPKPDTQYF. Written as DNA, the CDR3 is TGTGCCAGCAGCGCGACTAGCGGGAGCTTCCCCAAGCCAGATACGCAGTATTTT.